One and the same sample provided the 19 T cell receptor beta chains below, sequenced in a study of OX40 agonist ivuxolimab in advanced cancers. Assay: immunoSEQ multiplex PCR; the TCRdb copy retains only in-frame clones and omits some. This sample has 85,000 to 90,000 clones; approximately 90% occur once, and the top ten carry around 1.1%. The sequencing used CD4+ or CD8+ T cells sorted from blood, collected in a trial of the OX40 agonist ivuxolimab. These receptors were collected from an adult with an advanced solid tumor such as melanoma, head and neck, liver or kidney cancer.

This clone came up once. The rearrangement uses TRBV7-3 and TRBJ2-5; perhaps TRBD2 as D (5 bases). Per the germline V gene, CDR1 is SGHTA and CDR2 is FQGTGA. CDR3 length: 14 residues. V gave up 2 bases and J gave up 4 bases, with 11 bases separating them. The CDR3 DNA sequence: TGTGCCAGCAGCTTAGGAGGCAAATCAGAGACCCAGTACTTC. Translated, it gives CASSLGGKSETQYF.

The V call is TRBV28, the J call TRBJ2-3, with 7 bases matching TRBD2. The CDR3 extends over 15 amino acids. The germline V gene encodes CDR1 MDHEN and CDR2 SYDVKM. V trimming: 5 bases; J trimming: 3 bases; junction bases outside the gene matches: 8. CDR3 in amino acids: CASSMTGTTTDTQYF. Written as DNA, the CDR3 is TGTGCCAGCAGTATGACCGGGACTACGACAGATACGCAGTATTTT.

This sequence joins TRBV2 and TRBJ2-1; the D gene is possibly TRBD2 (5 bases). This CDR3 is built from 12 residues. V gave up 7 bases and J gave up 12 bases, with 16 bases separating them. Per the germline V gene, CDR1 is SNHLY and CDR2 is FYNNEI. CDR3 protein: CASIGLVLGQFF. In DNA form, the CDR3 reads TGTGCCAGCATTGGACTGGTCCTTGGGCAGTTCTTC.

The chain links TRBV9 to TRBJ2-1, with D possibly TRBD2 on 6 matching bases. The CDR3 length is 17 residues. V was pared by 0 bases and J by 0 bases, with 13 bases between. Per the germline V gene, CDR1 is SGDLS and CDR2 is YYNGEE. The CDR3, as DNA: TGTGCCAGCAGCGTAGGCGGGACGGTGAGCTCCTACAATGAGCAGTTCTTC. Translated: CASSVGGTVSSYNEQFF.

The chain employs TRBV28 and TRBJ2-7, with TRBD2 as a possible D gene (7 bases). CDR1 is MDHEN, CDR2 SYDVKM, per germline. The CDR3 length is 14 residues. Deletions cut 8 bases from V and 0 bases from J, with 14 bases between. Here the CDR3 reads CASLAGANSYEQYF. The CDR3 nucleotides are TGTGCCAGCCTGGCGGGGGCAAACTCCTACGAGCAGTACTTC.

The chain is built from TRBV7-8 and TRBJ1-3, with 9 bases identical to TRBD1. The CDR3 covers 18 residues. The germline CDR1 and CDR2 sequences are SGHVS and FQNEAQ. V lost 2 bases to trimming and J lost 4 bases; unmatched junction nucleotides: 12. The CDR3 DNA is TGTGCCAGCAGCTTATCCGGCTACGGGACAGGGTCGGGAAACACCATATATTTT. Translation gives CASSLSGYGTGSGNTIYF.

This chain links TRBV25-1 with TRBJ1-5, with D possibly TRBD1 on 5 matching bases. Germline CDR1 and CDR2: MGHDK and SYGVNS. V lost 3 bases and J 7 bases, leaving 7 bases between the germline ends. CDR3 length equals 12 residues. The CDR3: CASSDAGQPQHF. The CDR3 DNA sequence: TGTGCCAGCAGTGACGCAGGGCAGCCCCAGCATTTT.

The rearrangement uses TRBV28 and TRBJ2-1; 8 bases match TRBD2. The length of the CDR3 is 18 residues. Losses at the gene ends were 3 bases for V and 2 bases for J; bases not matched to a gene: 12. CDR1 MDHEN and CDR2 SYDVKM come from the germline V gene. CDR3 DNA sequence: TGTGCCAGCAGTTTCGGTCCGGCGGGAGGATTAACCTACAATGAGCAGTTCTTC. Translation: CASSFGPAGGLTYNEQFF.

The chain couples TRBV7-9 to TRBJ2-7; 8 nucleotides match TRBD2. Germline CDR1 reads SEHNR; CDR2 reads FQNEAQ (reference sequence). The ends lost 1 base at V and 1 base at J; junction bases unmatched: 6. The CDR3 loop spans 16 amino acids. The CDR3 protein is CASSLVRTSGSYEQYF. The DNA for the CDR3 is TGTGCCAGCAGCTTAGTAAGAACTAGCGGTTCCTACGAGCAGTACTTC.

The gene calls are TRBV6-5 and TRBJ1-2; TRBD1 matches 7 bases. Germline lookup yields CDR1 MNHEY and CDR2 SVGAGI. This CDR3 contains 15 residues. The V and J ends lost 6 bases and 7 bases, in that order; junction bases with no gene match: 14. The CDR3 spells CASSPLSRTGGGYTF. The CDR3 DNA reads as TGTGCCAGCAGCCCTCTATCGAGGACAGGAGGTGGCTACACCTTC.

The V and J genes are TRBV7-2 and TRBJ2-7; either TRBD1 or TRBD2 may fit D (5 bases each). From germline, CDR1 is SGHTA and CDR2 FQGNSA. CDR3 size: 15 residues. The V gene lost 0 bases and the J gene lost 2 bases, with 11 bases spanning the gap. CDR3 nucleotide sequence: TGTGCCAGCAGCTTAGCGAGGGGCCTAGCCTACGAGCAGTACTTC. It codes for CASSLARGLAYEQYF.

The V call is TRBV19, the J call TRBJ1-6; 10 bases line up with TRBD1. The CDR3 length is 16 residues. J gave up 10 bases and V 2 bases, and 8 bases lay outside the gene matches. The germline V gene encodes CDR1 LNHDA and CDR2 SQIVND (reference sequence). CDR3 nucleotides: TGTGCCAGTAGTATATCTGGGACAGGGGTCGGATCACCCCTCCACTTT. Protein product: CASSISGTGVGSPLHF.

This sequence joins TRBV28 and TRBJ2-5, with a weak D call TRBD2 (7 bases). V lost 6 bases and J lost 7, with 18 bases in between. In germline, CDR1 is MDHEN, CDR2 SYDVKM. This CDR3 is 14 amino acids long. The CDR3 sequence: CASSSGGGTGTQYF. CDR3 coding DNA: TGTGCCAGCAGCTCGGGGGGCGGGACCGGGACCCAGTACTTC.

This clone was seen a few times. The chain employs TRBV7-9 and TRBJ1-2, with 7 positions matching TRBD1. Germline values: CDR1 SEHNR, CDR2 FQNEAQ (reference sequence). This CDR3 is built from 14 residues. V was clipped by 5 bases and J by 4 bases; unmatched bases: 7. The CDR3 loop is CASSTGTVSYGYTF. CDR3 in DNA: TGTGCCAGCAGCACCGGGACAGTTTCCTATGGCTACACCTTC.

The genes are TRBV5-6 and TRBJ2-3; D is uncertain. The CDR3 length is 12 residues. V lost 5 bases to trimming and J lost 0 bases, with 4 bases between them. CDR1 SGHDT and CDR2 YYEEEE come from the germline V gene. DNA for the CDR3: TGTGCCAGCAGGACGAGCACAGATACGCAGTATTTT. Its translation is CASRTSTDTQYF.

The chain couples TRBV30 to TRBJ1-1, with a tentative D call TRBD1 (5 bases). Germline V gene data show CDR1 as GTSNPN and CDR2 as SVGIG (reference sequence). There are 17 residues in the CDR3. V was pared by 1 base and J by 5 bases, with 23 bases between. CDR3 sequence reads: CAWSGPLLWGFRTEAFF. The CDR3 DNA reads as TGTGCCTGGAGTGGACCCCTACTGTGGGGGTTTCGGACTGAAGCTTTCTTT. The full variable domain, with the rest looked up from reference TRBV30 and TRBJ1-1, is SQTIHQWPATLVQPVGSPLSLECTVEGTSNPNLYWYRQAAGRGLQLLFYSVGIGQISSEVPQNLSASRPQDRQFILSSKKLLLSDSGFYLCAWSGPLLWGFRTEAFFGQGTRLTVV.

The rearrangement joins TRBV29-1 to TRBJ2-7; weak D call: TRBD2 (5 bases). Trimming shortened V by 6 bases and J by 0 bases, and 9 bases separated the two germline ends. The CDR3 extends over 12 amino acids. CDR1 is SQVTM and CDR2 is ANQGSEA in the germline V gene. CDR3 in DNA: TGCAGCGTAGCGGAAAGCTCCTACGAGCAGTACTTC. Its protein is CSVAESSYEQYF.

The CDR3 loop reads CASSPVTNPRGDTQYF. In DNA, the CDR3 is TGTGCCAGCAGCCCTGTGACAAATCCCAGGGGTGATACGCAGTATTTT. The V and J genes are TRBV11-2 and TRBJ2-3, with TRBD1 as a possible D gene (6 bases). V was pared by 5 bases and J by 6 bases, with 21 bases between. This CDR3 region has 16 residues. Germline loops: CDR1 SGHAT, CDR2 FQNNGV.

This chain joins TRBV27 and TRBJ2-3; weak D call: TRBD2 (6 bases). The CDR3 consists of 14 residues. V was shortened by 10 bases and J by 0 bases, with 14 bases between the two germline ends. Germline V gene sequence: CDR1 MNHEY, CDR2 SMNVEV (reference sequence). The CDR3 DNA reads as TGTGCCACCTCACTGGGACTCAGCACAGATACGCAGTATTTT. Its protein is CATSLGLSTDTQYF.